The 11 T cell receptor beta chains below come from one sample, sequenced in a study of CD8 T cells in acute hepatitis C reinfection. The time point denotes: naive CD8 control sorted from an acute-time-point sample. The assay was immunoSEQ multiplex PCR, and TCRdb's table has in-frame clones only and misses some. The data contain about 38,000 clones, around nine tenths of them singletons. What was sequenced was naive CD8+ T cells from PBMCs. The receptors derive from a man under 40 with chronic hepatitis C.

This chain uses TRBV7-9 with TRBJ1-2, with D unresolved. The CDR3 runs to 12 residues. Germline V gives CDR1 SEHNR, CDR2 FQNEAQ (reference sequence). V dropped 1 base and J dropped 4 bases, with 4 bases sitting between them. This CDR3 is CASSLGAYGYTF. The CDR3 DNA is TGTGCCAGCAGCTTAGGGGCCTATGGCTACACCTTC.

The J gene is TRBJ2-7, the V gene TRBV18; D unclear. Trimming removed 2 bases from V and 2 bases from J, with 10 bases in between. This CDR3 region has 14 residues. The germline V gene has CDR1 KGHSH and CDR2 LQKENI. CDR3 loop: CASSPVDTPYEQYF. CDR3 nucleotide sequence: TGTGCCAGCTCACCAGTAGACACCCCCTACGAGCAGTACTTC.

This chain links TRBV7-9 with TRBJ2-2; 7 bases align to TRBD2. The V gene end was trimmed by 4 bases and the J gene end by 3 bases; junction bases not matched to a gene: 5. The CDR3 has 15 amino acids. In germline, CDR1 is SEHNR, CDR2 FQNEAQ (reference sequence). The CDR3: CASSSSSGYTGELFF. For the CDR3, the DNA is TGTGCCAGCAGCTCTTCTAGCGGATACACCGGGGAGCTGTTTTTT.

The CDR3 loop is CASSPTGDNYGYTF. Written as DNA, the CDR3 is TGTGCCAGCAGCCCAACCGGGGATAACTATGGCTACACCTTC. The rearrangement joins TRBV6-5 to TRBJ1-2; D not certain. The germline V gene has CDR1 MNHEY and CDR2 SVGAGI. The CDR3 is 14 residues long. Trimming stripped 6 bases from V and 1 base from J, with 12 bases between.

This chain connects TRBV19 to TRBJ2-7; D is perhaps TRBD2 (5 bases). The germline V and J ends were trimmed by 8 bases and 7 bases, with 21 bases remaining between them. The CDR3 totals 14 residues. Germline V gives CDR1 LNHDA, CDR2 SQIVND (reference sequence). The CDR3 DNA sequence: TGTGCCAGTCGGACCTCCTTTGAAACGGGAGAGCAGTACTTC. Protein: CASRTSFETGEQYF.

This chain joins TRBV15 and TRBJ2-1; a weak D match, TRBD1 (6 bases). The CDR3 is made up of 16 amino acids. Germline lookup yields CDR1 LNHNV and CDR2 YYDKDF (reference sequence). Deletions cut 4 bases from V and 0 bases from J, with 13 bases between. For the CDR3, the DNA is TGTGCCACCAGCAAAGACAGGATAAGCTCCTACAATGAGCAGTTCTTC. This gives the protein CATSKDRISSYNEQFF.

The chain recombines TRBV29-1 with TRBJ2-5, with D perhaps matching TRBD2 (6 bases). The CDR3 consists of 13 residues. V dropped 5 bases and J dropped 2 bases, with 12 bases sitting between them. Germline V CDR1 and CDR2: SQVTM, ANQGSEA. CDR3 sequence reads: CSVIRDSQETQYF. The CDR3 DNA sequence: TGCAGCGTTATCCGGGACTCTCAAGAGACCCAGTACTTC.

This clone was seen only a few times. The CDR3 is CASSLAGGFGNTIYF. The CDR3 region has the DNA TGTGCCAGCAGTTTAGCAGGGGGGTTTGGAAACACCATATATTTT. The chain recombines TRBV27 with TRBJ1-3; TRBD1 matches at 7 bases. Trimming cost V 2 bases and J 3 bases; bases outside gene matches: 4. Germline values: CDR1 MNHEY, CDR2 SMNVEV (reference sequence). CDR3 length: 15 amino acids.

The V and J genes are TRBV19 and TRBJ2-1; unclear D gene. The V end was cut by 5 bases, the J end by 6 bases, with 11 bases between. The CDR3 is 13 residues long. The germline CDR1 and CDR2 sequences are LNHDA and SQIVND (reference sequence). The CDR3 sequence is CASSWALGNEQFF. CDR3 bases: TGTGCCAGTAGTTGGGCCCTAGGCAATGAGCAGTTCTTC.

The CDR3 sequence: CASRGLTSFYGYTF. The DNA for the CDR3 is TGTGCCAGCCGGGGCCTTACCTCTTTCTATGGCTACACCTTC. The V gene is TRBV19, the J gene TRBJ1-2; possible D gene TRBD1, 5 bases. Germline V lookup: CDR1 LNHDA, CDR2 SQIVND (reference sequence). V was trimmed by 9 bases and J by 4 bases, leaving 18 bases between them. The CDR3 runs 14 residues.

This clone has just one count. This chain joins TRBV4-1 and TRBJ2-4, with D perhaps matching TRBD2 (6 bases). Trimming stripped 0 bases from V and 8 bases from J, with 11 bases between. From germline, CDR1 is MGHRA and CDR2 YSYEKL. This CDR3 has 14 residues. CDR3 region: CASSQEGGEDIQYF. CDR3 nucleotides: TGCGCCAGCAGCCAAGAGGGTGGGGAGGACATTCAGTACTTC.